This TCR beta chain was identified in a study of cytomegalovirus exposure and HLA in healthy donors. Both 60 Vbeta primers and 13 Jbeta primers went into the PCR. Only in-frame clones appear in the TCRdb table, and some are missing; sequencing was by immunoSEQ multiplex PCR. This sample carries some 180,000 clones, around 90% of them seen once, and the ten largest clones take roughly 0.98%. The V gene's germline CDR1 is MNHEY and CDR2 SMNVEV (reference sequence). Between the trimmed V and J ends, which lost 5 bases and 3 bases, there was a span of 17 bases. This CDR3 spans 17 amino acids. The TCR originated in a boy younger than 10 in good health and CMV-seronegative. The V and J genes are TRBV27 and TRBJ1-6; D is perhaps TRBD1 (5 bases). Sequencing input: PBMCs. The CDR3 reads CASSRGGTVFYNSPLHF. CDR3 DNA sequence: TGTGCCAGCAGTAGGGGTGGCACAGTATTCTATAATTCACCCCTCCACTTT.